This T cell receptor (beta chain) appears in the sequencing data of a study of PD-1 blockade in classical Hodgkin lymphoma. Libraries were prepared by immunoSEQ multiplex PCR; TCRdb keeps only in-frame clonotypes and omits some of them. This repertoire shows 90,000 to 130,000 clones, 80% to 90% found once; its top ten account for just under 20%. Every single patient, without exception, relapsed after autologous stem cell transplantation, and brentuximab vedotin exposure varied. The starting material was peripheral blood mononuclear cells (PBMCs), obtained before the second cycle of nivolumab. The TCR was taken from a human donor with classical Hodgkin lymphoma.

The CDR3 sequence: CASSPGLAGVSSYEQYF. The CDR3 DNA is TGTGCCAGCAGTCCGGGACTAGCGGGGGTGAGCTCCTACGAGCAGTACTTC. The chain carries TRBV13 and TRBJ2-7; 14 bases are a match to TRBD2. The CDR3 is 17 residues long. V lost 6 bases, J lost 0 bases, and 7 bases stayed unmatched. The V gene's germline CDR1 is PRHDT and CDR2 FYEKMQ (reference sequence).